This TCR beta chain was captured in a study of PD-L1 blockade in urothelial cancer. Study-level background: Analyses were performed on blood at 3 weeks after treatment start (the second dose) and at 6 weeks. Study observations and caveats: Those with durable benefit had larger increases in tumor-associated blood clones at 3 weeks.

Regarding time point: peripheral blood 6 weeks after treatment start. Sequenced by immunoSEQ multiplex PCR; TCRdb stores in-frame clones only, minus some. The repertoire holds some 110,000 clones, with roughly 90% as singletons. Comment on this clone: Its matching antigen is unknown.

Source: PBMCs, taken around atezolizumab (anti-PD-L1) treatment. This receptor was taken from a man aged 60 to 75 with urothelial cancer.

CDR3 region: CASSLYQFGGYTF. The CDR3 bases are TGTGCCAGCAGCTTGTACCAGTTCGGGGGCTACACCTTC. V and J are TRBV7-9 and TRBJ1-2; D gene uncertain. The germline CDR1 and CDR2 sequences are SEHNR and FQNEAQ (reference sequence). V was pared by 3 bases and J by 8 bases, with 13 bases between. The CDR3 covers 13 residues.